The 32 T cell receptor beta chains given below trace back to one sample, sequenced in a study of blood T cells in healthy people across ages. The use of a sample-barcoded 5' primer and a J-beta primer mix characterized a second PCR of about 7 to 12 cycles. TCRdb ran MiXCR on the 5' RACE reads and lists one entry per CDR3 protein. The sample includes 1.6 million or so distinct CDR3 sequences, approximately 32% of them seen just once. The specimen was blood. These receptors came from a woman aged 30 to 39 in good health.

The CDR3 coding sequence is TGTGCCAGCAAGAGGACAGGGGTCATCACAGATACGCAGTATTTT. Translation: CASKRTGVITDTQYF. The V call is TRBV12-3 or TRBV12-4, the J call TRBJ2-3; TRBD1 aligns across 9 bases. The junction had 7 bases not matched to a gene; V was cut back by 7 bases and J by 2 bases. The CDR3 covers 15 residues.

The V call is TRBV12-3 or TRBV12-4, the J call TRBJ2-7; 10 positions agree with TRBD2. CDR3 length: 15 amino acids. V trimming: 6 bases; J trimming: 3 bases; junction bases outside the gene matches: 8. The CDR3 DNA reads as TGTGCCAGCAGCAATCCGGGACTAGCGAACTACGAGCAGTACTTC. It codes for CASSNPGLANYEQYF.

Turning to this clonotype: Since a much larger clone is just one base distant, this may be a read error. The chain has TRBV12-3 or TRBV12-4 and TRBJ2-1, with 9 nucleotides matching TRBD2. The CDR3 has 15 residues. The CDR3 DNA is TGTACCAGCTCCGCGGGTCTAGCGGGGAGCGCGGGGCAGTTCTTC. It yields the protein CTSSAGLAGSAGQFF.

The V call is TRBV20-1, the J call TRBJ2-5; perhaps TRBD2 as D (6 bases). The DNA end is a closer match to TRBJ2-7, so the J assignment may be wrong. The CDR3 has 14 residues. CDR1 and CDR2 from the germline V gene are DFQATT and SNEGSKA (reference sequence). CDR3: CSARPLGEEGEQYF. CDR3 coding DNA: TGCAGTGCTAGGCCCTTGGGGGAGGAAGGCGAGCAGTACTTC.

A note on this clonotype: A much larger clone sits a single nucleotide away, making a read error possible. DNA for the CDR3: TGCGCCAGCAGCCTTCCAGGGAAGGGGTACGGGCAGTACTTC. It yields the protein CASSLPGKGYGQYF. The chain has TRBV4-1 and TRBJ2-7; possible D gene TRBD1, 5 bases. Germline assignment: CDR1 MGHRA and CDR2 YSYEKL. The CDR3 runs to 14 residues.

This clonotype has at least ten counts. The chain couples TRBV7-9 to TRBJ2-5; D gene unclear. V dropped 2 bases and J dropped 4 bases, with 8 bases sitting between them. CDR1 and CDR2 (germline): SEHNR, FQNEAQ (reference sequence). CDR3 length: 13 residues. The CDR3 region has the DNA TGTGCCAGCAGCTTACCAGCGCCAGAGACCCAGTACTTC. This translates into CASSLPAPETQYF.

Here the CDR3 reads CASSHEGLAAYNEQFF. In nucleotides, the CDR3 is TGTGCCAGCAGCCACGAGGGACTAGCGGCCTACAATGAGCAGTTCTTC. V and J are TRBV7-8 and TRBJ2-1, with 11 bases identical to TRBD2. The CDR3 runs 16 residues. The V and J ends lost 5 bases and 2 bases, in that order; junction bases with no gene match: 5. Germline values: CDR1 SGHVS, CDR2 FQNEAQ.

The CDR3: CASSSDRRAVPDTQYF. CDR3 DNA sequence: TGTGCCAGCAGTTCGGACAGGCGAGCTGTGCCAGATACGCAGTATTTT. The chain links TRBV28 to TRBJ2-3; 7 bases match TRBD1. This CDR3 region has 16 residues. Germline CDR1 reads MDHEN; CDR2 reads SYDVKM. With 4 bases clipped from V and 4 bases from J, the junction kept 11 bases outside the gene matches.

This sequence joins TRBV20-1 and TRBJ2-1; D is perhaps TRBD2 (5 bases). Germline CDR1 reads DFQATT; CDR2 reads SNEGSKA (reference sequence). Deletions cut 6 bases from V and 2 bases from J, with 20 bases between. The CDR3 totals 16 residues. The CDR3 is CSANPGSLGPYNEQFF. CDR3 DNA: TGCAGTGCCAATCCGGGGAGTCTTGGTCCCTACAATGAGCAGTTCTTC.

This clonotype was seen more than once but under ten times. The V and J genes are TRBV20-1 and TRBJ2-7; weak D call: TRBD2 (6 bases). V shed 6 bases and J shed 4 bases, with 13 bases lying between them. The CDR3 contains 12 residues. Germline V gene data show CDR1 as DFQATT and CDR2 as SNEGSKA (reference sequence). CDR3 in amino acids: CSARIGTYEQYF. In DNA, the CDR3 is TGCAGTGCGAGGATCGGGACTTACGAGCAGTACTTC.

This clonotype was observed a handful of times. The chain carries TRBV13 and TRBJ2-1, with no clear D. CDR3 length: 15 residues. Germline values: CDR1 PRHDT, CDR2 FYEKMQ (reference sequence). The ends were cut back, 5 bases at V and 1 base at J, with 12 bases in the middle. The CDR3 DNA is TGTGCCAGCAGCCTTCCGGTGGCTTCCTACAATGAGCAGTTCTTC. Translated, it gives CASSLPVASYNEQFF.

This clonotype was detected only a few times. This CDR3 reads CASSQERGRGTEAFF. The CDR3 DNA is TGCGCCAGCAGCCAAGAAAGGGGAAGGGGAACTGAAGCTTTCTTT. The genes are TRBV4-1 and TRBJ1-1; D is perhaps TRBD1 (5 bases). Trimming cost V 0 bases and J 5 bases, with 13 bases left between them. This CDR3 has 15 amino acids. Per germline, CDR1 MGHRA and CDR2 YSYEKL.

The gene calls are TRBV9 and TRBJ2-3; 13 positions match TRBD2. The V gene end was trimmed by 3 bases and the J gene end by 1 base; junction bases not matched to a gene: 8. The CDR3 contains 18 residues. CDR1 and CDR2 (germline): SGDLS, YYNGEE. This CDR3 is CASSGGLAGMTGTDTQYF. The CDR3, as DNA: TGTGCCAGCAGCGGGGGACTAGCGGGAATGACAGGCACAGATACGCAGTATTTT.

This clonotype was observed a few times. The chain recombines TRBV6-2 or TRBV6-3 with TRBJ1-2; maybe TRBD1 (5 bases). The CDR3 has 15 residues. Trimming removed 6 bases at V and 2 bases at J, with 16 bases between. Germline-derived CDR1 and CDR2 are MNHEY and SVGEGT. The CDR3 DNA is TGTGCCAGCAGGCCCGGGACGCAGACAAACTATGGCTACACCTTC. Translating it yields CASRPGTQTNYGYTF.

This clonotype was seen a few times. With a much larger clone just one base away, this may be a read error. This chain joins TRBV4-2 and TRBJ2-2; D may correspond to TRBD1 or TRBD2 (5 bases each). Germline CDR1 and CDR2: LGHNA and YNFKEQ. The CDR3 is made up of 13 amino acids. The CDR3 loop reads CASGHGTEGELFF. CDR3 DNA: TGTGCCAGCGGCCACGGGACCGAGGGGGAGCTGTTTTTT.

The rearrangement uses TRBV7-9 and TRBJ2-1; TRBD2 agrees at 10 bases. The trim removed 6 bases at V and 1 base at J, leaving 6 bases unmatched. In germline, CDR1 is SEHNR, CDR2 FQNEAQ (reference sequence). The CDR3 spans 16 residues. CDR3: CASRAASGSSYNEQFF. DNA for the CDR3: TGTGCCAGCAGAGCGGCTAGCGGGAGTTCCTACAATGAGCAGTTCTTC.

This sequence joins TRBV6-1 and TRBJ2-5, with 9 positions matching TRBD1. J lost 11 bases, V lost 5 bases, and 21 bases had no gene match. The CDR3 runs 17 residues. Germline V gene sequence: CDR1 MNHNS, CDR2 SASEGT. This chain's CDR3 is CASSKVPGQGLSWEQYF. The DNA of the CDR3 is TGTGCCAGCAGTAAAGTACCGGGACAGGGATTGTCTTGGGAGCAGTACTTC.

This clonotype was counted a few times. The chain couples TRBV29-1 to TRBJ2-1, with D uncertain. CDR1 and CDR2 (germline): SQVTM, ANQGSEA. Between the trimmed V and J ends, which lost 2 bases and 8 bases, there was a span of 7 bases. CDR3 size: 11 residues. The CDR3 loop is CSVERTDEQFF. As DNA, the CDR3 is TGCAGCGTTGAAAGGACGGATGAGCAGTTCTTC.

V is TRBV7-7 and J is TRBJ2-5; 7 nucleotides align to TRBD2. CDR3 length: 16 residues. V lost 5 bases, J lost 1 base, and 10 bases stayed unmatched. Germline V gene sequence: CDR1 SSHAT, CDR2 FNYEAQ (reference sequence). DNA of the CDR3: TGTGCCAGCAGCCAAGGACTAGTGGGGACCCAAGAGACCCAGTACTTC. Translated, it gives CASSQGLVGTQETQYF.

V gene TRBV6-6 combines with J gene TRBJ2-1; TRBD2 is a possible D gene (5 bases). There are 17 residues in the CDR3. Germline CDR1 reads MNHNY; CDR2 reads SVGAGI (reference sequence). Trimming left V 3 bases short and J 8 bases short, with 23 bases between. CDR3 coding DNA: TGTGCCAGCAGTTATGAGGGCGGAGTAATCGCGTTGGATGAGCAGTTCTTC. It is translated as CASSYEGGVIALDEQFF.

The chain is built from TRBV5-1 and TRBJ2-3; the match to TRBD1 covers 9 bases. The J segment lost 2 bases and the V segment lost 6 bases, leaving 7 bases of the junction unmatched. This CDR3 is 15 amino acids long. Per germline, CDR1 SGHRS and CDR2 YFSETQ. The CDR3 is CASTPTGGLTDTQYF. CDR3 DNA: TGCGCCAGCACTCCGACAGGGGGTCTCACAGATACGCAGTATTTT.

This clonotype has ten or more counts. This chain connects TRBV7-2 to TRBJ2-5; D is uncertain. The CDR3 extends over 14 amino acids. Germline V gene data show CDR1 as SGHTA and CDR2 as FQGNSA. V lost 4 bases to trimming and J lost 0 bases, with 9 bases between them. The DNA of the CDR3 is TGTGCCAGCAGCTCAATGTCGTACCAAGAGACCCAGTACTTC. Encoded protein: CASSSMSYQETQYF.

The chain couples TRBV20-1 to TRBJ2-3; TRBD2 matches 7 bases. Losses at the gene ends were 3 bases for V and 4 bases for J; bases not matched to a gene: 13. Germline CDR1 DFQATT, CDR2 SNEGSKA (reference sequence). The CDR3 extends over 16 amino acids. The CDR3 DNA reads TGCAGTGCTAGGGATCGACTAGCTGGAACACCAGATACGCAGTATTTT. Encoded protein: CSARDRLAGTPDTQYF.

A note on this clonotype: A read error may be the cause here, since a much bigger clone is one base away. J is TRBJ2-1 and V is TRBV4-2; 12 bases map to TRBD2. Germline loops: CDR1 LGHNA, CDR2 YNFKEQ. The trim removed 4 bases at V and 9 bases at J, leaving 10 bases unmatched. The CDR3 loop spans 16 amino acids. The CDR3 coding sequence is TGTGCCAGCAGCCGCTTACTAGCGGGGGGTGACAGTGAGCAGTTCTTC. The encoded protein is CASSRLLAGGDSEQFF.

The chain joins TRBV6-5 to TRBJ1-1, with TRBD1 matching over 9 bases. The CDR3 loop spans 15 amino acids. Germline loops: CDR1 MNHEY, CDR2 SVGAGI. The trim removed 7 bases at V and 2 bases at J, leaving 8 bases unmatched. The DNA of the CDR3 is TGTGCCAGCACCGGGACAGGGCTTGGAAACACTGAAGCTTTCTTT. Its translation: CASTGTGLGNTEAFF.

This CDR3 reads CASSFLVYNEQFF. The CDR3 DNA reads as TGTGCCAGCAGTTTTTTGGTATACAATGAGCAGTTCTTC. V and J are TRBV6-2 or TRBV6-3 and TRBJ2-1; no clear D gene. In germline, CDR1 is MNHEY, CDR2 SVGEGT. This CDR3 contains 13 residues. Between the trimmed V and J ends, which lost 4 bases and 4 bases, there was a span of 8 bases.

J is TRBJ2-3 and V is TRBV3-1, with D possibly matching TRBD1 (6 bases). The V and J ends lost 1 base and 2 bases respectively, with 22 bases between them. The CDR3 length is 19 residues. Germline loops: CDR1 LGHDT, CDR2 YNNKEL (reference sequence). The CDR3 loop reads CASSQGNSPGHQTTDTQYF. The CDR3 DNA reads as TGTGCCAGCAGCCAAGGGAATAGTCCGGGACACCAGACCACAGATACGCAGTATTTT.

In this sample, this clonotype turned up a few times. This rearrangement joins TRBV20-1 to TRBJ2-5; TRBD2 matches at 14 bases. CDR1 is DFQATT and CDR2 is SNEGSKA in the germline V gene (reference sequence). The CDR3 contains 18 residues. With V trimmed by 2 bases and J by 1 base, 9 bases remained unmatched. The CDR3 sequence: CSARTGTSGGGAQETQYF. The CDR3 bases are TGCAGTGCTAGAACCGGGACTAGCGGGGGTGGCGCCCAAGAGACCCAGTACTTC.

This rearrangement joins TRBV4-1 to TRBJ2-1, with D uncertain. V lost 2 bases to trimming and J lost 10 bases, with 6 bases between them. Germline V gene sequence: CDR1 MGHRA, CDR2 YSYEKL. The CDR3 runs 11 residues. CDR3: CASSQSQEQFF. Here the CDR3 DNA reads TGCGCCAGCAGCCAAAGCCAAGAGCAGTTCTTC.

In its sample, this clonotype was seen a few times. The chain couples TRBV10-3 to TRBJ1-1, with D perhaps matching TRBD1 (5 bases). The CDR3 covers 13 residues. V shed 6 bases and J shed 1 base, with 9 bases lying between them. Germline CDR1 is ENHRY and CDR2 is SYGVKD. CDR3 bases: TGTGCCATCAGCCGGGACCCGAACACTGAAGCTTTCTTT. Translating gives CAISRDPNTEAFF.

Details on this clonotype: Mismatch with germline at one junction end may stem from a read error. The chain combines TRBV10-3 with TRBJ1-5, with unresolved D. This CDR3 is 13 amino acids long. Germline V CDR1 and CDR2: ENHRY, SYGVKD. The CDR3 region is CAISEGTNQPQRF. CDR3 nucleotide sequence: TGTGCCATCAGTGAGGGTACTAATCAGCCCCAGCGTTTT.

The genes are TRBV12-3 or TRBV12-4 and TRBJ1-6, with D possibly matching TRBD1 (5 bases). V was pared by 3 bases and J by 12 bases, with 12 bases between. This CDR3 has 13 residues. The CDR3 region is CASSFGTPQPLHF. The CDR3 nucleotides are TGTGCCAGCAGTTTCGGGACCCCTCAACCCCTCCACTTT.